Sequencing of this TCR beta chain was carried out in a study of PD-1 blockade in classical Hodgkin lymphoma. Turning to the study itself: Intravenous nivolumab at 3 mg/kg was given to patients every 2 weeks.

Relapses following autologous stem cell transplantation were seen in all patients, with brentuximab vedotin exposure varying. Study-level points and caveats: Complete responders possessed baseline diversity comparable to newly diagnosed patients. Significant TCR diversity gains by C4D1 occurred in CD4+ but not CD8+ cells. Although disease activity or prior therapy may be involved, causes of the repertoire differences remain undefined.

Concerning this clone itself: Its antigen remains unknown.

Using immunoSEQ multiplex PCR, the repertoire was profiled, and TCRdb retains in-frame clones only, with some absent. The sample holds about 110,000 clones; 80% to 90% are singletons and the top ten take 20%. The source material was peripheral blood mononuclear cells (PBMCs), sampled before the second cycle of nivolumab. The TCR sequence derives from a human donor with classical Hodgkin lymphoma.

The CDR3 coding sequence is TGTGCCAGCAGTTATCGTTTACGTACGCAGTATTTT. Its protein is CASSYRLRTQYF. This rearrangement joins TRBV6-5 to TRBJ2-3; D is unclear. Between the trimmed V and J ends, which lost 3 bases and 8 bases, there was a span of 9 bases. There are 12 residues in the CDR3. Germline V gives CDR1 MNHEY, CDR2 SVGAGI.